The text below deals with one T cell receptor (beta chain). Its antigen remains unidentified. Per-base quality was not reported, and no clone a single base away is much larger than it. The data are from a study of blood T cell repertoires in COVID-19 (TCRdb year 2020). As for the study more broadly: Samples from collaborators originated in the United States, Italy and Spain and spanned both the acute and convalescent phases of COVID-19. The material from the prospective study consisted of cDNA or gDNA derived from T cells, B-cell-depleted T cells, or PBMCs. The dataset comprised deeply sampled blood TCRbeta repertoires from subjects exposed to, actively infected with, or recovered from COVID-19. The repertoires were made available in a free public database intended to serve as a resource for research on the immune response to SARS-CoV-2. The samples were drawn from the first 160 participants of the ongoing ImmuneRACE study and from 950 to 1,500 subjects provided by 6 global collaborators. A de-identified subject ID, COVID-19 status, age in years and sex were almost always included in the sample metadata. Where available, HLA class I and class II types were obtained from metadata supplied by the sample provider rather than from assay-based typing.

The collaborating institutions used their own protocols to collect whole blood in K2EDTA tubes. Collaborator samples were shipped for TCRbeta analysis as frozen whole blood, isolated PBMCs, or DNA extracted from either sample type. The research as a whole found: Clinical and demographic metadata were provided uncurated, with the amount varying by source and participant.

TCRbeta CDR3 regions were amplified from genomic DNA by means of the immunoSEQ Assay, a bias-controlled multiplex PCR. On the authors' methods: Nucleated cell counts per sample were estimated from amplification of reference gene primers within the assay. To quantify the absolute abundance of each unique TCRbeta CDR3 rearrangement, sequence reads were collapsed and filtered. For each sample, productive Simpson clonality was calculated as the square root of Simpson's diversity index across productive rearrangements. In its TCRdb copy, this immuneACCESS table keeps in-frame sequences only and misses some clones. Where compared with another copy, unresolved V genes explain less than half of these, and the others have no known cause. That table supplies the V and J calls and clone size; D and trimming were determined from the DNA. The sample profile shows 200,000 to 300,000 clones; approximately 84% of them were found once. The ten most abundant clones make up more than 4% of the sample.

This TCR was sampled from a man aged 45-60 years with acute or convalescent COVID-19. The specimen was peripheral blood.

The nucleotides are TGTGCCTGGAGTCGACAGGGGGACACTGAAGCTTTCTTT. This translates into CAWSRQGDTEAFF. In this chain, TRBV30 is recombined with TRBJ1-1; 9 central bases correspond to TRBD1. Via the germline V gene (reference sequence), CDR1 is GTSNPN and CDR2 SVGIG. There are 13 amino acids in the CDR3, from cysteine to phenylalanine inclusive. Only the CDR3 DNA stays, 39 bases, in frame from base 1. Germline trimming amounts to 2 bases on V and 3 bases on J, with 1 as the count of junction bases outside the gene matches.